This T cell receptor (beta chain) was recorded in a study of CD8+ T cells in alopecia areata. The overall study: Tofacitinib was given for 6 to 18 months, then stopped for 6 months.

Trimming cost V 5 bases and J 6 bases, with 9 bases left between them. The germline CDR1 and CDR2 sequences are SGHTA and FQGTGA. The CDR3 runs to 12 residues. Of note for this clone: The antigen is not known.

Study results and limitations: Mice showed clearer TCR sharing than patients did, a gap that was possibly HLA-related.

cDNA reverse transcribed from extracted RNA served as the sequencing template. The repertoire was sequenced with immunoSEQ multiplex PCR; TCRdb's copy has only in-frame clones and lacks some. Seen here are about 130,000 clones, around three fifths observed once, and the top ten hold 4.5% to 5.5%. The V call is TRBV7-3, the J call TRBJ2-3, with D uncertain. The receptor's source is a human donor with alopecia areata. The input for sequencing was CD4+ T cells sorted from blood, taken at week 0. CDR3 loop: CASSPIGDTQYF. CDR3 sequence (DNA): TGTGCCAGCAGCCCGATTGGGGATACGCAGTATTTT.